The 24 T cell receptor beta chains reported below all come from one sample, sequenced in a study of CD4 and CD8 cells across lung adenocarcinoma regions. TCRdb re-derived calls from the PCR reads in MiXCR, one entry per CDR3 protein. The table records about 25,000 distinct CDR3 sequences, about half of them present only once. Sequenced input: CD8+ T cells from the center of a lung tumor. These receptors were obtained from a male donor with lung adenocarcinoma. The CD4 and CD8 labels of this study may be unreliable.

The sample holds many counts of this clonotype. The CDR3 protein is CATSRDPQGAGELFF. CDR3 coding DNA: TGTGCCACCAGCAGAGATCCCCAGGGGGCCGGGGAGCTGTTTTTT. The rearrangement uses TRBV15 and TRBJ2-2, with TRBD1 matching over 7 bases. V trimming: 0 bases; J trimming: 6 bases; junction bases outside the gene matches: 4. CDR3 length: 15 residues. CDR1 LNHNV and CDR2 YYDKDF come from the germline V gene (reference sequence).

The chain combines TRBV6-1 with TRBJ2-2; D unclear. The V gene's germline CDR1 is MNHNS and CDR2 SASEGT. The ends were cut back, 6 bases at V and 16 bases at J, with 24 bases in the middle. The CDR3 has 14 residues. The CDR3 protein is CASRRTLGTETQFF. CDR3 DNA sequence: TGTGCCAGCAGAAGGACCCTGGGCACCGAGACGCAGTTTTTT.

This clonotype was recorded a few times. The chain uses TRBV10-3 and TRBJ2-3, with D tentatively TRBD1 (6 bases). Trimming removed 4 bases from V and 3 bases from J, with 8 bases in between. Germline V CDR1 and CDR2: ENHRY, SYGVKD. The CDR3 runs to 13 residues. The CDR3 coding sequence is TGTGCCATCAGTGGAGGGGGTACAGATACGCAGTATTTT. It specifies CAISGGGTDTQYF.

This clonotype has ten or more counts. The CDR3 spells CASSEAGHSYNEQFF. The DNA for the CDR3 is TGCGCCAGCAGCGAAGCGGGACACTCCTACAATGAGCAGTTCTTC. This sequence joins TRBV5-1 and TRBJ2-1; tentatively, D is TRBD2 (7 bases). The CDR3 consists of 15 residues. Germline V CDR1 and CDR2: SGHRS, YFSETQ. V lost 4 bases, J lost 0 bases, and 11 bases lay in between.

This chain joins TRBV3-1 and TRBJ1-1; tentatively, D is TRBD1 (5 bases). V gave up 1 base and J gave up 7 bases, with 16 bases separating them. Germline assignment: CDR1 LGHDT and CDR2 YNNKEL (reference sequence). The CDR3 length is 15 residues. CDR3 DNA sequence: TGTGCCAGCAGCCAAGTGGGGGGAAGTTTGAGTGAAGCTTTCTTT. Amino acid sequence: CASSQVGGSLSEAFF.

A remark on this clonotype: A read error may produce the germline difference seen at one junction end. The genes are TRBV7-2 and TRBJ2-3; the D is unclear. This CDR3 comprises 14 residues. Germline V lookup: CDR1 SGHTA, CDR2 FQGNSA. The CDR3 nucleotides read TGTGCCAGCAGGGCCTTGTTAAGCACAAATACGCAGTACTTT. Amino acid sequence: CASRALLSTNTQYF. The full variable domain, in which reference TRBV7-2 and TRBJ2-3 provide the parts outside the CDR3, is GAGVSQSPSNKVTEKGKDVELRCDPISGHTALYWYRQSLGQGLEFLIYFQGNSAPDKSGLPSDRFSAERTGGSVSTLTIQRTQQEDSAVYLCASRALLSTNTQYFGPGTRLTVL.

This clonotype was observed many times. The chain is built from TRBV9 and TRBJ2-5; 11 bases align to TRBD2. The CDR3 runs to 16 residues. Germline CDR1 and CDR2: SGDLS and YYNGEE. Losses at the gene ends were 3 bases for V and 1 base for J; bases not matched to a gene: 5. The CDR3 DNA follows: TGTGCCAGCAGCGCCCCACTAGCGGGGGTCCAAGAGACCCAGTACTTC. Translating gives CASSAPLAGVQETQYF.

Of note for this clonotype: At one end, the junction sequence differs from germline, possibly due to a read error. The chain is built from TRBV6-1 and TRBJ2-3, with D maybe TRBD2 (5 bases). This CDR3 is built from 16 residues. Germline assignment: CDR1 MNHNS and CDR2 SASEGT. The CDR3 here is CASSPSGEGTTDTQYF. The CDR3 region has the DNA TGTGCCAGCAGCCCATCGGGCGAGGGAACCACAGATACGCAGTATTTC.

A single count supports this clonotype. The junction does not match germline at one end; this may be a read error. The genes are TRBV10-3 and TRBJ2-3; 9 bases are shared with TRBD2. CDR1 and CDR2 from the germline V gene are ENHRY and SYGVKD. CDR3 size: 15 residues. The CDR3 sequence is CGAGGGSGHKDTQYF. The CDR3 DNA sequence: TGTGGCGCGGGGGGGGGTAGCGGACACAAAGATACGCAGTATTTC.

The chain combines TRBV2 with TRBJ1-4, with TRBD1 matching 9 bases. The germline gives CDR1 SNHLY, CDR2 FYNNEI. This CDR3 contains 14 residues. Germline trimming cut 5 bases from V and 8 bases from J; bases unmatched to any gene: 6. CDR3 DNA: TGTGCCAGCAGTTGGGACAGGGCCTGGGAAAAACTGTTTTTT. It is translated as CASSWDRAWEKLFF. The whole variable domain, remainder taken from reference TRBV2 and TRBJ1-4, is EPEVTQTPSHQVTQMGQEVILRCVPISNHLYFYWYRQILGQKVEFLVSFYNNEISEKSEIFDDQFSVERPDGSNFTLKIRSTKLEDSAMYFCASSWDRAWEKLFFGSGTQLSVL.

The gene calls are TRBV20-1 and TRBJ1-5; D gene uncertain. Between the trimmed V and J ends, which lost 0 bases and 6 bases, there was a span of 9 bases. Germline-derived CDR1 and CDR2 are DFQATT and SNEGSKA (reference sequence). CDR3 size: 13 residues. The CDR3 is CSARDATRQPQHF. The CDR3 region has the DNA TGCAGTGCTAGAGATGCCACCCGTCAGCCCCAGCATTTT.

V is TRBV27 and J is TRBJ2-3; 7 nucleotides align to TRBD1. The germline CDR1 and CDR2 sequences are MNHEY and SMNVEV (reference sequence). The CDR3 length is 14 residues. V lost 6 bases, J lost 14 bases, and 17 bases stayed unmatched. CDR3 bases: TGTGCCAGCAGACAGGATGTAAACACAGGGGAGCTGTATTTT. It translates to CASRQDVNTGELYF.

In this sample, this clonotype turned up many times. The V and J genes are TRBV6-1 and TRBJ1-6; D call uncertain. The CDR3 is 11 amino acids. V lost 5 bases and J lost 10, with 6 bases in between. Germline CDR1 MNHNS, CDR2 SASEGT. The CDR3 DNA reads TGTGCCAGCAGTATCCAATCACCCCTCCACTTT. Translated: CASSIQSPLHF.

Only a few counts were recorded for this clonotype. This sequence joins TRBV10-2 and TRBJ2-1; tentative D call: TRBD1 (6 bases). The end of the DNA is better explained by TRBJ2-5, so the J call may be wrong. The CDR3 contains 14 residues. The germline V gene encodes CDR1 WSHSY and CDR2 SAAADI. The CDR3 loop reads CASKGEWGVETQYF. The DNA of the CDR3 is TGCGCCAGCAAGGGGGAGTGGGGAGTCGAGACCCAGTACTTC.

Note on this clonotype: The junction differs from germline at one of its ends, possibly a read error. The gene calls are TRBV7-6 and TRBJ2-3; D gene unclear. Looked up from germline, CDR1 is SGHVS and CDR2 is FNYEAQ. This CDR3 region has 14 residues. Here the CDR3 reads CASSLGHSEDTQYF. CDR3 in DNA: TGTGCGAGCAGCTTGGGCCATTCCGAAGATACGCAGTATTTC.

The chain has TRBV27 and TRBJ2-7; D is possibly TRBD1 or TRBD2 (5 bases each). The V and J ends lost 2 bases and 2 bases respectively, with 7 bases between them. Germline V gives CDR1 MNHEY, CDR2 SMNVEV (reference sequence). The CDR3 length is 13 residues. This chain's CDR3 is CASSLRGAYEQYF. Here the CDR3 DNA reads TGTGCCAGCAGTTTAAGGGGAGCCTACGAGCAGTACTTC.

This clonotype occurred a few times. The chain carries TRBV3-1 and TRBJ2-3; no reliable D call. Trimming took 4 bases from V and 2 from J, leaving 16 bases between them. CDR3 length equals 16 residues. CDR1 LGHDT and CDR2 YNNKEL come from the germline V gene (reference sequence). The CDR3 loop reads CASSPDWQGNTDTQYF. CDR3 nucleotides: TGTGCCAGCAGCCCCGACTGGCAAGGGAACACAGATACGCAGTATTTT.

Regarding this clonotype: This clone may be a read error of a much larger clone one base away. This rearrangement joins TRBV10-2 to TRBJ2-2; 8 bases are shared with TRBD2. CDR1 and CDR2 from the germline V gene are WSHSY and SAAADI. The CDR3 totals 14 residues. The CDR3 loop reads CSSGLAGMVGELFF. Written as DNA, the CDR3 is TGCTCCAGCGGCTTAGCGGGAATGGTCGGGGAGCTGTTTTTT.

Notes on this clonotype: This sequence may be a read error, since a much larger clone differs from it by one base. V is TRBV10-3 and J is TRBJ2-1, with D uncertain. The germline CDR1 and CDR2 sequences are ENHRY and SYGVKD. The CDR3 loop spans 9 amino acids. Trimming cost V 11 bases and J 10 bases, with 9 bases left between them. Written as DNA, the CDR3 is TGTGCCCGAACCTACGAGCAGTTCTTC. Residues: CARTYEQFF.

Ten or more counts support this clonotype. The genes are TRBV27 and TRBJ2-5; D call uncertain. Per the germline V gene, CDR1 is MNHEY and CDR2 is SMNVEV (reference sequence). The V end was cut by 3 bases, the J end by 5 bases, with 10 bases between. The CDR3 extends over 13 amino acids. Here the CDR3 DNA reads TGTGCCAGCAGTTTCGGGTTTTGGGAGACCCAGTACTTC. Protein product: CASSFGFWETQYF.

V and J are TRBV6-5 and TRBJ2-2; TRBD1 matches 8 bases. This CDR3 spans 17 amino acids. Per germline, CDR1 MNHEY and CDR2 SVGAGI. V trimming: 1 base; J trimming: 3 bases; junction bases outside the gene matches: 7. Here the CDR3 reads CASSYFSGQGYTGELFF. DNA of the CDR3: TGTGCCAGCAGTTACTTCTCAGGACAGGGTTACACCGGGGAGCTGTTTTTT.

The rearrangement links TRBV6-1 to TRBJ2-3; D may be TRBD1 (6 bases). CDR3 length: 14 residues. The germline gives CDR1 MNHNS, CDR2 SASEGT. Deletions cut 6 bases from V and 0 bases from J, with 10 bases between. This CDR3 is CASRRDTSTDTQYF. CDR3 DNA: TGTGCCAGCAGAAGGGACACTAGCACAGATACGCAGTATTTT.

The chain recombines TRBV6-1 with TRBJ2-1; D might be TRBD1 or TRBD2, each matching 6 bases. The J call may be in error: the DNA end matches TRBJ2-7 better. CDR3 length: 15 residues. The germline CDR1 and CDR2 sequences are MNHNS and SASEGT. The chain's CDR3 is CARGDGGRDTDTQYF. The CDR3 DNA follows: TGTGCCAGGGGTGACGGGGGCCGTGACACAGATACGCAGTACTTC.

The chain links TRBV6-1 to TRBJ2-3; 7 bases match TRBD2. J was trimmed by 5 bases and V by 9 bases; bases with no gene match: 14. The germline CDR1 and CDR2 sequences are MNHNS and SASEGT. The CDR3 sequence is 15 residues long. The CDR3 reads CARGGGSGDQDTQYF. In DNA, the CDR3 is TGTGCCAGGGGGGGGGGTAGCGGAGACCAAGATACGCAGTATTTT.